One sample yielded the 20 T cell receptor beta chains listed below, sequenced in a study of molecular identifiers for immune sequencing clone quantification. TCRdb itself ran the PCR reads through MiXCR, one entry per CDR3 protein. The sample shows over 35,000 distinct CDR3 sequences, about a fifth of them seen only once. Sequencing was done on a sample of naive CD8+ T cells from blood, with Jurkat cell RNA spiked in. Subset defined: FACS-sorted CD8+CD4-CCR7+CD45RA+ naive T cells. All receptors come from a human donor in good health. Some libraries in this study had Jurkat cell RNA spiked in.

With regard to this clonotype: A much larger clone lies one base from this, so it may be a read error. This chain connects TRBV7-9 to TRBJ2-2; 14 nucleotides match TRBD2. Germline V gene sequence: CDR1 SEHNR, CDR2 FQNEAQ (reference sequence). The junction had 10 bases not matched to a gene; V was cut back by 7 bases and J by 0 bases. CDR3 length: 19 residues. The DNA of the CDR3 is TGTGCCAGCAACTCCTCCGGGACTAGCGGGAGCCCGAACACCGGGGAGCTGTTTTTT. The encoded protein is CASNSSGTSGSPNTGELFF.

This clonotype was counted ten times or more. The V gene is TRBV5-1, the J gene TRBJ2-1; D call uncertain. Trimming cost V 5 bases and J 4 bases, with 7 bases left between them. Germline CDR1 is SGHRS and CDR2 is YFSETQ. The CDR3 sequence is 12 residues long. CDR3 nucleotide sequence: TGCGCCAGCAGTGGGGAATACAATGAGCAGTTCTTC. Translating gives CASSGEYNEQFF. Looking up the rest from reference TRBV5-1 and TRBJ2-1 gives the full variable domain: KAGVTQTPRYLIKTRGQQVTLSCSPISGHRSVSWYQQTPGQGLQFLFEYFSETQRNKGNFPGRFSGRQFSNSRSEMNVSTLELGDSALYLCASSGEYNEQFFGPGTRLTVL.

A few counts support this clonotype. This chain links TRBV6-2 or TRBV6-3 with TRBJ2-1; 9 nucleotides align to TRBD2. From germline, CDR1 is MNHEY and CDR2 SVGEGT. V shed 6 bases and J 6 bases; nucleotides not matched to a gene: 9. The CDR3 has 15 residues. The CDR3 loop is CASRSTAGGSNEQFF. The DNA of the CDR3 is TGTGCCAGCAGGTCTACAGCGGGAGGAAGCAATGAGCAGTTCTTC.

This chain connects TRBV12-3 or TRBV12-4 to TRBJ2-3; TRBD1 matches at 7 bases. After removal of 6 bases from V and 3 bases from J, the junction contained 12 bases not matched to a gene. CDR3 length: 16 amino acids. The CDR3 nucleotides read TGTGCCAGCAGCCTCGCGACAGGGAGTCTGACAGATACGCAGTATTTT. This codes for CASSLATGSLTDTQYF.

This clonotype was recorded at least ten times. V gene TRBV20-1 combines with J gene TRBJ2-7; the D gene is possibly TRBD2 (6 bases). Germline CDR1 is DFQATT and CDR2 is SNEGSKA (reference sequence). CDR3 length equals 12 residues. The germline V and J ends were trimmed by 2 bases and 4 bases, with 9 bases remaining between them. DNA for the CDR3: TGCAGTGCTAGAATCGGGAGTTACGAGCAGTACTTC. Protein sequence: CSARIGSYEQYF.

This clonotype was counted at least ten times. The chain has TRBV4-2 and TRBJ2-3; 13 nucleotides line up with TRBD2. With 0 bases clipped from V and 2 bases from J, the junction kept 5 bases outside the gene matches. CDR1 and CDR2 (germline): LGHNA, YNFKEQ. The CDR3 is 18 residues long. CDR3 nucleotide sequence: TGTGCCAGCAGCCAAGATCCCGGGACTAGCGGGGCCACAGATACGCAGTATTTT. Translating it yields CASSQDPGTSGATDTQYF.

This clonotype was observed a handful of times. The chain joins TRBV6-1 to TRBJ1-1, with D perhaps TRBD1 (6 bases). Trimming shortened V by 6 bases and J by 6 bases, and 11 bases separated the two germline ends. CDR1 is MNHNS, CDR2 SASEGT, per germline. CDR3 length: 12 residues. The CDR3 bases are TGTGCCAGCAGGGAGGACAGCCCTGAAGCTTTCTTT. Its protein is CASREDSPEAFF.

On this clonotype itself: A much larger clone is a single base away; this may be a read error. The chain combines TRBV7-9 with TRBJ2-7; D unclear. The CDR3 loop spans 14 amino acids. CDR1 and CDR2 (germline): SEHNR, FQNEAQ (reference sequence). The chain's CDR3 is CAGSLQSDFYEQYF. The CDR3 DNA sequence: TGTGCCGGCAGCCTCCAATCGGATTTCTACGAGCAGTACTTT.

The table lists this clonotype with many counts. V usage is TRBV3-1 and J usage is TRBJ2-7; D is undetermined. V was shortened by 1 base and J by 0 bases, with 16 bases between the two germline ends. The CDR3 is 17 amino acids. From germline, CDR1 is LGHDT and CDR2 YNNKEL (reference sequence). CDR3 DNA: TGTGCCAGCAGCCAAGCCCGGCGAGGACCGAGCTCCTACGAGCAGTACTTC. It translates to CASSQARRGPSSYEQYF.

This clonotype appeared many times. The rearrangement joins TRBV12-3 or TRBV12-4 to TRBJ2-5; D is possibly TRBD2 (5 bases). CDR3 length: 11 residues. V shed 7 bases and J shed 7 bases, with 10 bases lying between them. The CDR3: CASKSGGTQYF. Written as DNA, the CDR3 is TGTGCCAGCAAGTCTGGAGGGACCCAGTACTTC.

The chain links TRBV29-1 to TRBJ2-1, with a tentative D call TRBD2 (5 bases). With 7 bases removed from V and 3 bases from J, the gap between germline ends came to 16 bases. This CDR3 comprises 14 residues. Germline V CDR1 and CDR2: SQVTM, ANQGSEA. DNA of the CDR3: TGCAGCGCCGGGGTAATGAGGCACTACAATGAGCAGTTCTTC. This translates into CSAGVMRHYNEQFF.

This clonotype appeared many times. This chain connects TRBV20-1 to TRBJ2-1; 11 positions agree with TRBD1. Germline lookup yields CDR1 DFQATT and CDR2 SNEGSKA (reference sequence). This CDR3 comprises 14 residues. V was clipped by 5 bases and J by 4 bases; unmatched bases: 4. The CDR3 DNA is TGCAGTGCTGACGGGACAGGGGGTTACAATGAGCAGTTCTTC. Translation: CSADGTGGYNEQFF.

This clonotype came up many times. CDR3 sequence reads: CASSMGSTEAFF. The CDR3 bases are TGTGCCAGTAGTATGGGGAGTACTGAAGCTTTCTTT. This chain links TRBV19 with TRBJ1-1, with D unclear. The germline gives CDR1 LNHDA, CDR2 SQIVND (reference sequence). The V end lost 3 bases, the J end lost 5 bases, and 7 bases lay between the germline ends. This CDR3 has 12 residues. Full variable domain (missing parts from reference TRBV19 and TRBJ1-1): DGGITQSPKYLFRKEGQNVTLSCEQNLNHDAMYWYRQDPGQGLRLIYYSQIVNDFQKGDIAEGYSVSREKKESFPLTVTSAQKNPTAFYLCASSMGSTEAFFGQGTRLTVV.

At least ten counts were recorded for this clonotype. The chain carries TRBV19 and TRBJ2-2; no clear D. The V and J ends lost 6 bases and 8 bases respectively, with 4 bases between them. This CDR3 comprises 10 residues. The germline CDR1 and CDR2 sequences are LNHDA and SQIVND (reference sequence). CDR3 sequence: CASRSGELFF. CDR3 sequence (DNA): TGTGCCAGTAGGTCGGGGGAGCTGTTTTTT.

The rearrangement joins TRBV7-2 to TRBJ1-1, with 9 bases matching TRBD1. CDR1 is SGHTA and CDR2 is FQGNSA in the germline V gene. Trimming cost V 5 bases and J 0 bases; bases outside gene matches: 7. This CDR3 comprises 16 residues. The CDR3 sequence is CASSEPRTGVNTEAFF. As DNA, the CDR3 is TGTGCCAGCAGCGAACCTCGGACAGGGGTGAACACTGAAGCTTTCTTT.

Many counts were recorded for this clonotype. The rearrangement uses TRBV7-9 and TRBJ2-3; weak D call: TRBD1 (6 bases). CDR3 length equals 15 residues. V shed 4 bases and J shed 2 bases, with 13 bases lying between them. CDR1 SEHNR and CDR2 FQNEAQ come from the germline V gene (reference sequence). This chain's CDR3 is CASSSRQAITDTQYF. Written as DNA, the CDR3 is TGTGCCAGCAGCTCGCGACAGGCGATCACAGATACGCAGTATTTT. The whole variable domain, filled in from reference TRBV7-9 and TRBJ2-3, reads DTGVSQNPRHKITKRGQNVTFRCDPISEHNRLYWYRQTLGQGPEFLTYFQNEAQLEKSRLLSDRFSAERPKGSFSTLEIQRTEQGDSAMYLCASSSRQAITDTQYFGPGTRLTVL.

There are a few counts of this clonotype. The rearrangement joins TRBV19 to TRBJ2-1; possibly TRBD2 for D (5 bases). Germline CDR1 and CDR2: LNHDA and SQIVND (reference sequence). The CDR3 covers 15 residues. Deletions cut 4 bases from V and 0 bases from J, with 10 bases between. As DNA, the CDR3 is TGTGCCAGTAGTAGCGGGCAAAGCTCCTACAATGAGCAGTTCTTC. Translating gives CASSSGQSSYNEQFF. Complete variable domain (other parts from reference TRBV19 and TRBJ2-1): DGGITQSPKYLFRKEGQNVTLSCEQNLNHDAMYWYRQDPGQGLRLIYYSQIVNDFQKGDIAEGYSVSREKKESFPLTVTSAQKNPTAFYLCASSSGQSSYNEQFFGPGTRLTVL.

This clonotype was observed many times. CDR3 in amino acids: CASSVGGSNQPQHF. The DNA of the CDR3 is TGTGCCAGCAGCGTAGGGGGGTCGAATCAGCCCCAGCATTTT. This chain connects TRBV9 to TRBJ1-5, with D tentatively TRBD1 (5 bases). The CDR3 totals 14 residues. Germline V gene lookup returns CDR1 SGDLS and CDR2 YYNGEE. Between the trimmed V and J ends, which lost 0 bases and 4 bases, there was a span of 8 bases.

The table lists this clonotype with a few counts. A much bigger clone sits one base away, suggesting this may be a read error. This rearrangement joins TRBV7-2 to TRBJ2-1; 11 bases align to TRBD2. From germline, CDR1 is SGHTA and CDR2 FQGNSA. CDR3 length: 16 residues. The V and J ends lost 5 bases and 2 bases, in that order; junction bases with no gene match: 5. In nucleotides, the CDR3 is TGTGCCAGCAGCCTTTCTAGCGGGAGGCCCTACAATGAGCAGTTCTTC. Its protein is CASSLSSGRPYNEQFF.

This clonotype was observed many times. V and J are TRBV4-3 and TRBJ2-7, with 8 bases fitting TRBD1. CDR1 LGHNA and CDR2 YSLEER come from the germline V gene. This CDR3 is 15 amino acids long. V trimming: 1 base; J trimming: 0 bases; junction bases outside the gene matches: 2. The CDR3 here is CASSQAGTGSYEQYF. CDR3 DNA sequence: TGCGCCAGCAGCCAAGCAGGGACAGGCTCCTACGAGCAGTACTTC.